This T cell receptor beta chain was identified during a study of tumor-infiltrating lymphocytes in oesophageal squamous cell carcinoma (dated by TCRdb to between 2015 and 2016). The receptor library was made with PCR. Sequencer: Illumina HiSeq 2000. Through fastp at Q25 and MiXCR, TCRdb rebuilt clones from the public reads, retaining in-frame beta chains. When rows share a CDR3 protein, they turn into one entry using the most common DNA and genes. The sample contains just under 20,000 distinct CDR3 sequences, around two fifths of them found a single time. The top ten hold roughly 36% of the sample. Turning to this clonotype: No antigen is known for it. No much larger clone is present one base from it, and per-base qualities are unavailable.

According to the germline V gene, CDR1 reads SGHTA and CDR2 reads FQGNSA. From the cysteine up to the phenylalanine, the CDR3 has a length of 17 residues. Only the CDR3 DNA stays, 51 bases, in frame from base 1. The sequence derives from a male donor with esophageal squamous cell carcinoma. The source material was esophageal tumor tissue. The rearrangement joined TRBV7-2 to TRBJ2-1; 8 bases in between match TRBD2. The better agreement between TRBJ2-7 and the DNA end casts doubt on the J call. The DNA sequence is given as TGTGCCAGCAGCCGTTTTGTTGTGACTAGCGCAAACAATGAGCAGTACTTC. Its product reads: CASSRFVVTSANNEQYF.